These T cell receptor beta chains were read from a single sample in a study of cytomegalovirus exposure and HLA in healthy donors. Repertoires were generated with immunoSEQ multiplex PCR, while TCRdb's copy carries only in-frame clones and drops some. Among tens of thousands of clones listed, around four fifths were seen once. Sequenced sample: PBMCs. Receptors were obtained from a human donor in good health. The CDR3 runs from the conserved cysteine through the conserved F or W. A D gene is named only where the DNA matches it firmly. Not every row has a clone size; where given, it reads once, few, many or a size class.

cdr3_aa: CASSDPTSGGNNEQFF
cdr3_nt: TGCGCCAGCAGCGACCCGACTAGCGGGGGGAACAATGAGCAGTTCTTC
clone_size: NA
v_call: TRBV5-1
j_call: TRBJ2-1
d_call: TRBD2

cdr3_aa: CASSQGRETQYF
cdr3_nt: TGCGCCAGCAGCCAAGGGAGAGAGACCCAGTACTTC
clone_size: once
v_call: TRBV4-1
j_call: TRBJ2-5
d_call: NA

cdr3_aa: CASKIDRITSGNTIYF
cdr3_nt: TGTGCCAGCAAGATCGACAGGATAACCTCTGGAAACACCATATATTTT
clone_size: NA
v_call: TRBV2
j_call: TRBJ1-3
d_call: NA

cdr3_aa: CASSFGTGGIGELFF
cdr3_nt: TGTGCCAGCAGCTTCGGGACAGGGGGCATCGGGGAGCTGTTTTTT
clone_size: NA
v_call: TRBV7-9
j_call: TRBJ2-2
d_call: TRBD1

cdr3_aa: CASSPGQGSDGYTF
cdr3_nt: TGTGCCAGCTCACCAGGGCAGGGAAGTGACGGCTACACCTTC
clone_size: once
v_call: TRBV18
j_call: TRBJ1-2
d_call: NA

cdr3_aa: CASSGTGGYTEAFF
cdr3_nt: TGCGCCAGCAGTGGGACAGGGGGGTACACTGAAGCTTTCTTT
clone_size: NA
v_call: TRBV10-1
j_call: TRBJ1-1
d_call: TRBD1

cdr3_aa: CASSLAGVLNTEAFF
cdr3_nt: TGTGCCAGCAGCTTGGCAGGGGTTTTGAACACTGAAGCTTTCTTT
clone_size: NA
v_call: TRBV7-9
j_call: TRBJ1-1
d_call: NA

cdr3_aa: CASSSAGQGNTEAFF
cdr3_nt: TGTGCCAGCAGTTCAGCAGGACAGGGGAACACTGAAGCTTTCTTT
clone_size: NA
v_call: TRBV27
j_call: TRBJ1-1
d_call: TRBD1

cdr3_aa: CASTRDRDSTDTQYF
cdr3_nt: TGTGCCAGCACCCGGGACAGAGACTCCACAGATACGCAGTATTTT
clone_size: NA
v_call: TRBV2
j_call: TRBJ2-3
d_call: TRBD1

cdr3_aa: CAWNKDRSYNEQFF
cdr3_nt: TGTGCCTGGAATAAAGATCGGTCCTACAATGAGCAGTTCTTC
clone_size: NA
v_call: TRBV30
j_call: TRBJ2-1
d_call: NA

cdr3_aa: CASTMARVNTEAFF
cdr3_nt: TGTGCCAGCACCATGGCACGGGTGAACACTGAAGCTTTCTTT
clone_size: few
v_call: TRBV6-5
j_call: TRBJ1-1
d_call: NA

cdr3_aa: CATLSGGTYNEQFF
cdr3_nt: TGTGCCACCCTTAGCGGGGGTACCTACAATGAGCAGTTCTTC
clone_size: once
v_call: TRBV19
j_call: TRBJ2-1
d_call: TRBD2

cdr3_aa: CASSRSGQSPHNEQFF
cdr3_nt: TGCGCCAGCAGCCGGTCGGGACAAAGTCCACACAATGAGCAGTTCTTC
clone_size: NA
v_call: TRBV5-1
j_call: TRBJ2-1
d_call: NA

cdr3_aa: CASIERGVKETQYF
cdr3_nt: TGTGCCAGCATTGAGCGGGGGGTAAAAGAGACCCAGTACTTC
clone_size: NA
v_call: TRBV6-5
j_call: TRBJ2-5
d_call: TRBD2

cdr3_aa: CASRDRAASNQPQHF
cdr3_nt: TGTGCCAGCCGAGACAGGGCGGCGAGCAATCAGCCCCAGCATTTT
clone_size: NA
v_call: TRBV6-1
j_call: TRBJ1-5
d_call: TRBD1

cdr3_aa: CASSQVSGQRGAKNIQYF
cdr3_nt: TGCGCCAGCAGCCAAGTATCCGGTCAGCGGGGGGCCAAAAACATTCAGTACTTC
clone_size: NA
v_call: TRBV4-1
j_call: TRBJ2-4
d_call: TRBD2

cdr3_aa: CASSLAGGLGVRETQYF
cdr3_nt: TGCGCCAGCAGCTTGGCCGGTGGGCTAGGGGTACGGGAGACCCAGTACTTC
clone_size: NA
v_call: TRBV5-1
j_call: TRBJ2-5
d_call: NA

cdr3_aa: CASSEYGVRMRNSPLHF
cdr3_nt: TGTGCCAGCAGTGAATACGGGGTTCGGATGCGGAATTCACCCCTCCACTTT
clone_size: NA
v_call: TRBV2
j_call: TRBJ1-6
d_call: NA

cdr3_aa: CASSRTEGISETQYF
cdr3_nt: TGTGCCAGCTCGCGTACGGAGGGGATTTCTGAGACCCAGTACTTC
clone_size: NA
v_call: TRBV18
j_call: TRBJ2-5
d_call: NA

cdr3_aa: CASSGSAGVNTEAFF
cdr3_nt: TGTGCCAGCAGTGGATCAGCAGGGGTGAACACTGAAGCTTTCTTT
clone_size: NA
v_call: TRBV2
j_call: TRBJ1-1
d_call: NA

cdr3_aa: CASSTAGGGAGELFF
cdr3_nt: TGTGCCAGCAGCACAGCGGGGGGCGGGGCCGGGGAGCTGTTTTTT
clone_size: NA
v_call: TRBV7-3
j_call: TRBJ2-2
d_call: TRBD2

cdr3_aa: CASRPPARGYEQFF
cdr3_nt: TGTGCCAGCAGGCCACCTGCCAGGGGCTATGAGCAGTTCTTC
clone_size: NA
v_call: TRBV7-9
j_call: TRBJ2-1
d_call: NA

cdr3_aa: CASSAVAGATDTQYF
cdr3_nt: TGTGCCAGCAGCGCGGTAGCGGGGGCCACAGATACGCAGTATTTT
clone_size: NA
v_call: TRBV5-6
j_call: TRBJ2-3
d_call: TRBD2

cdr3_aa: CSVEDRGFKNTEAFF
cdr3_nt: TGCAGCGTTGAGGACAGGGGGTTCAAAAACACTGAAGCTTTCTTT
clone_size: NA
v_call: TRBV29-1
j_call: TRBJ1-1
d_call: TRBD1

cdr3_aa: CSVDAGREIQYF
cdr3_nt: TGCAGCGTTGATGCAGGGAGGGAAATCCAGTACTTC
clone_size: once
v_call: TRBV29-1
j_call: TRBJ2-5
d_call: TRBD2

cdr3_aa: CASSLGAGNSPLHF
cdr3_nt: TGTGCCAGCAGCTTGGGGGCAGGCAATTCACCCCTCCACTTT
clone_size: NA
v_call: TRBV5-4
j_call: TRBJ1-6
d_call: NA

cdr3_aa: CASSPLGQAGGFGNTIYF
cdr3_nt: TGTGCCAGCTCACCATTAGGACAGGCCGGGGGATTTGGAAACACCATATATTTT
clone_size: NA
v_call: TRBV18
j_call: TRBJ1-3
d_call: TRBD1

cdr3_aa: CASSLEEGSTEAFF
cdr3_nt: TGTGCCAGCAGCTTAGAGGAGGGGTCGACTGAAGCTTTCTTT
clone_size: NA
v_call: TRBV7-6
j_call: TRBJ1-1
d_call: NA